This TCR beta chain was sequenced for a study of blood T cell dynamics during melanoma immunotherapy (dated by TCRdb to 2020 to 2022). With regard to the full study: Patients had metastatic melanoma and received first-line pembrolizumab or nivolumab plus ipilimumab as standard of care in the United Kingdom. Consecutive patients formed a training cohort, and a further independent group of patients from the same centre was pooled into an external validation set. Peripheral T cell receptor repertoires of metastatic melanoma patients were profiled before and after one cycle of checkpoint inhibitor therapy to find early correlates of response. General findings and caveats noted by the study authors: The study was unable to establish whether the T cell clones driving the repertoire changes were melanoma-specific or instead reflected general immune activation. The relatively small sample size was acknowledged as something that could potentially limit how far the results can be generalized. A bifurcated reorganization of the PBMC repertoire at W3, with increased clonality or increased diversity, was observed in patients who later achieved disease control, unlike in progressors.

Remarks on this clone: Its antigen is unknown. There are no base qualities to consult, and no much larger clone falls within one base.

This specimen's time point label, interpreted: week 3, after first cycle of checkpoint inhibitor. Blood was sampled before treatment (T0) and at week 3 (W3), after the first cycle of checkpoint blockade. Except for two patients with rapid clinical progression, response was assessed 12 weeks after the first infusion by RECIST 1.1; disease control meant complete response, partial response or stable disease. Patients were not eligible if they had prior systemic cancer treatment, concomitant immunosuppressant therapy or synchronous other active malignancies. To track both circulating cells and T cell turnover, TCR beta was sequenced from bulk PBMC as well as from plasma cell-free DNA. PBMC were isolated from blood with Lymphoprep and SepMate tubes, followed by red cell lysis. QIAamp DNA Blood Mini kits were used to extract DNA from PBMC and from sorted T cell subsets. For every bulk PBMC sample, a fixed 350 ng of DNA was loaded. Following the manufacturer instructions, the immunoSEQ TCRb Assay kit was used to amplify TCR beta CDR3 sequences from genomic DNA. The KAPA Library Quantification Kit for Illumina platforms was used to quantify the pooled libraries by qPCR. Pooled libraries were sequenced on an Illumina NextSeq 500, clustered at about 0.6-1.2 pM. The paper's data handling went like this. TCR data were analyzed with immunoSEQ ANALYZER and the R LymphoSeq package. A rearrangement efficiency score was calculated as productive divided by the sum of productive and non-productive CDR3 sequences. Clonality was assessed using the Gini coefficient and diversity using the Renyi index at alpha=1, with pairwise comparisons between timepoints within each patient. Clonal relatedness, based on an edit distance of 3, and repertoire similarity, based on the Bhattacharyya coefficient, were both computed in LymphoSeq. To classify response, a linear discriminant analysis based on week-3 changes in clonality and diversity was built using the R MASS and caret packages. TCRdb took this table from immuneACCESS and kept in-frame rearrangements with V and J called. Such tables lack part of the clones; where checked against another copy, unresolved V genes explain under half of the gap, and the rest is unexplained. The V and J calls and clone size come from that table; D and trimming were worked out from the DNA. The sample table lists 5,400 or so clones, approximately 88% of them with a count of one. Together, the top ten hold approximately 33% of the sample.

The receptor was isolated from a human donor with melanoma. Some clones in this sample may be carry-over from other donors' samples. The sequenced sample was blood, obtained from a patient treated with checkpoint blockade.

In nucleotides, the sequence is TGCGCCAGCAGCGAGAGACGAGCAGACTATGGCTACACCTTC. This is translated as CASSERRADYGYTF. Here the chain combines TRBV5-1 and TRBJ1-2, with the D segment identity uncertain. Inclusive of the bounding cysteine and phenylalanine, the CDR3 is 14 residues long. The kept DNA is CDR3 alone, 42 bases in frame from the first base. CDR1 and CDR2 are read off the germline V gene as SGHRS and YFSETQ. The V end loses 4 bases and the J end loses 3 bases, and a stretch of 13 bases separates them.